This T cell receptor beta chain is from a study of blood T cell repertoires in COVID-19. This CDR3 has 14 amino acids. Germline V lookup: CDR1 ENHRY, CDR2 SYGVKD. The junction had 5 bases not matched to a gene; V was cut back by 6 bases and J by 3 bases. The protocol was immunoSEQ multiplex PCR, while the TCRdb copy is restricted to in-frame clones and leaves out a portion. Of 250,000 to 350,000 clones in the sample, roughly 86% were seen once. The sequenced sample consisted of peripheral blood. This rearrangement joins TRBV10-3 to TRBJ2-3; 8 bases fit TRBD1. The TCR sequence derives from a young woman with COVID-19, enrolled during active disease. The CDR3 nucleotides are TGTGCCATCAGCGGACAGGGAACAACAGATACGCAGTATTTT. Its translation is CAISGQGTTDTQYF.